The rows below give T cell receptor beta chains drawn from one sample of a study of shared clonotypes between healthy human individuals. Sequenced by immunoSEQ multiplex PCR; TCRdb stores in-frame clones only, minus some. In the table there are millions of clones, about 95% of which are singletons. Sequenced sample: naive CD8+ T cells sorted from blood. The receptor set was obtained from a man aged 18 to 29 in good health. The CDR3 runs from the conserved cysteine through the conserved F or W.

cdr3_aa: CASSGPGATHSYEQYF; v_call: TRBV5-8
cdr3_aa: CASSPQGTFNQPQHF; v_call: TRBV6-5
cdr3_aa: CASRPGVNTEAFF; v_call: TRBV7-9
cdr3_aa: CASSFFSYEQYF; v_call: TRBV7-2
cdr3_aa: CASSLGDPTDTQYF; v_call: TRBV11-3
cdr3_aa: CASSLFAGVTDTQYF; v_call: TRBV5-8
cdr3_aa: CASSEAWVDQPQHF; v_call: TRBV6-1
cdr3_aa: CASSFPGGQGANYEQYF; v_call: TRBV28
cdr3_aa: CASSLFSVSTDTQYF; v_call: TRBV7-2
cdr3_aa: CASSDSRGNGYTF; v_call: TRBV6-4
cdr3_aa: CASNPGLAQETQYF; v_call: TRBV9
cdr3_aa: CASSGMGDSYEQYF; v_call: TRBV9
cdr3_aa: CASSWTGVGELFF; v_call: TRBV7-9
cdr3_aa: CASSVVGQAYNEQFF; v_call: TRBV9
cdr3_aa: CASSFELGGGNQPQHF; v_call: TRBV28
cdr3_aa: CSVVGQATEAFF; v_call: TRBV29-1
cdr3_aa: CSARRGQGHGGNEQFF; v_call: TRBV29-1
cdr3_aa: CASSQFDRGRDQPQHF; v_call: TRBV4-1
cdr3_aa: CASSLFVTGSTNEQYF; v_call: TRBV7-9
cdr3_aa: CAWLGPGQGGTYEQYF; v_call: TRBV30
cdr3_aa: CASSSPDTSNTEAFF; v_call: TRBV11-2
cdr3_aa: CASSPREGGYEQYF; v_call: TRBV6-1
cdr3_aa: CASTSPDSILLGTQYF; v_call: TRBV27
cdr3_aa: CSATETNEQFF; v_call: TRBV20-1
cdr3_aa: CASSEGGSYSNQPQHF; v_call: TRBV6-1
cdr3_aa: CASSSPGTGNEQFF; v_call: TRBV11-2
cdr3_aa: CASSQDGGAYEQYF; v_call: TRBV4-3
cdr3_aa: CASSQTGLGNEQFF; v_call: TRBV4-3
cdr3_aa: CAWIRDWFLSDEQFF; v_call: TRBV30
cdr3_aa: CASSLDIGELPNEQFF; v_call: TRBV4-3
cdr3_aa: CSVSEGGNEQYF; v_call: TRBV29-1
cdr3_aa: CASSLGLARYTDTQYF; v_call: TRBV19
cdr3_aa: CASSQKGGSGATYEQYF; v_call: TRBV4-1
cdr3_aa: CASSATAIDEKLFF; v_call: TRBV7-9
cdr3_aa: CASSLTGGPEAFF; v_call: TRBV19
cdr3_aa: CARTPRDPGTDTQYF; v_call: TRBV2
cdr3_aa: CASSPGPVGTGELFF; v_call: TRBV5-1
cdr3_aa: CSAAGTVATADDEQFF; v_call: TRBV29-1
cdr3_aa: CASSLGQGAGEQFF; v_call: TRBV5-1
cdr3_aa: CASSIFRGMNTEAFF; v_call: TRBV19
cdr3_aa: CASTGGETQYF; v_call: TRBV27
cdr3_aa: CASSQELLTGTEAFF; v_call: TRBV4-1
cdr3_aa: CASSPLRQGLYEQYF; v_call: TRBV6-5
cdr3_aa: CASSRDRATGELFF; v_call: TRBV19
cdr3_aa: CASSLLGGLGGYTF; v_call: TRBV6-5
cdr3_aa: CASSITPSGANEQFF; v_call: TRBV2
cdr3_aa: CASSLDRATQYF; v_call: TRBV7-9
cdr3_aa: CASSQWTSGRNEQYF; v_call: TRBV7-9
cdr3_aa: CASSPSGPNYGYTF; v_call: TRBV2
cdr3_aa: CASSQDQGTDTQYF; v_call: TRBV4-1
cdr3_aa: CASSEQGEDYGYTF; v_call: TRBV2
cdr3_aa: CASSSRWQENTGELFF; v_call: TRBV11-2
cdr3_aa: CASSLSPSQPQHF; v_call: TRBV5-6
cdr3_aa: CASSFAGGPYEQYF; v_call: TRBV19
cdr3_aa: CASSDLGINQPQHF; v_call: TRBV6-1
cdr3_aa: CASSQVQTYEQYF; v_call: TRBV4-1
cdr3_aa: CASSPGQPFYEQYF; v_call: TRBV6-6
cdr3_aa: CASSLTGDTEAFF; v_call: TRBV4-1